A selection of T cell receptor beta chains follows, all from one sample in a study of blood T cell repertoires in COVID-19. Method: immunoSEQ multiplex PCR; TCRdb's copy keeps in-frame clones and lacks some. The table records about 320,000 clones, around 85% of them present only once. Specimen: PBMCs or T cells enriched from blood (not recorded which). The receptors derive from a woman aged 25 to 39 who had been exposed to COVID-19. The CDR3 runs from the conserved cysteine through the conserved F or W. The order of the fields is J gene, clone size, D gene, V gene, CDR3 protein, CDR3 DNA. The D gene is left open where the match is weak. A row's size may be missing; if present it is once, few, many or a size class.

>TRBJ1-1|once|-|TRBV18
CASSGSDREAFF
TGTGCCAGCTCGGGTTCGGACCGGGAGGCTTTCTTT
>TRBJ1-5|-|-|TRBV30
CAWSYRGNQPQHF
TGTGCCTGGAGCTACAGGGGCAATCAGCCCCAGCATTTT
>TRBJ1-6|-|TRBD1|TRBV7-3
CASSPGTANSPLHF
TGTGCCAGCAGCCCTGGGACAGCTAATTCACCCCTCCACTTT
>TRBJ2-7|-|TRBD2|TRBV24-1
CATSDEKLAGGSEQYF
TGTGCCACCAGTGACGAAAAACTAGCGGGAGGATCCGAGCAGTACTTC
>TRBJ2-1|-|TRBD2|TRBV7-3
CASSLSPGTSGSRGSYNEQFF
TGTGCCAGCAGCTTAAGTCCCGGGACTAGCGGGAGTAGGGGCTCCTACAATGAGCAGTTCTTC
>TRBJ1-5|-|-|TRBV5-1
CASNWNQPQHF
TGCGCCAGCAACTGGAATCAGCCCCAGCATTTT
>TRBJ2-1|-|-|TRBV20-1
CSASRRARYNEQFF
TGCAGTGCTAGTCGCAGGGCTCGCTACAATGAGCAGTTCTTC
>TRBJ2-7|-|TRBD1|TRBV2
CASSESGTGVGEQYF
TGTGCCAGCAGTGAAAGCGGGACAGGGGTGGGAGAGCAGTACTTC
>TRBJ2-7|-|-|TRBV6-5
CASSYGQQSYEQYF
TGTGCCAGCAGTTACGGGCAGCAATCCTACGAGCAGTACTTC
>TRBJ2-1|once|TRBD1|TRBV6-5
CASRTGTVSYNEQFF
TGTGCCAGCAGAACCGGGACAGTCTCCTACAATGAGCAGTTCTTC
>TRBJ1-3|few|-|TRBV4-2
CASSQVEGIGNTIYF
TGTGCCAGCAGCCAAGTGGAGGGAATTGGAAACACCATATATTTT
>TRBJ1-6|-|-|TRBV5-6
CASSRGISPLHF
TGTGCCAGCAGCCGGGGGATTTCACCCCTCCACTTT
>TRBJ1-5|-|-|TRBV27
CASSFALPFAPQHF
TGTGCCAGCAGTTTCGCCCTACCTTTTGCGCCCCAGCATTTT
>TRBJ2-7|-|TRBD1|TRBV5-6
CASSGDRVRNEQYF
TGTGCCAGCAGCGGGGACAGGGTAAGAAACGAGCAGTACTTC
>TRBJ1-1|once|TRBD1|TRBV19
CASSPDRGSRAFF
TGTGCCAGTAGTCCGGACAGGGGGTCAAGAGCTTTCTTT
>TRBJ1-1|-|TRBD1|TRBV5-6
CASSLGTGVTEAFF
TGTGCCAGCAGCTTGGGGACAGGGGTCACTGAAGCTTTCTTT
>TRBJ1-2|-|-|TRBV2
CASSEYQKANYGYTF
TGTGCCAGCAGTGAATATCAGAAAGCTAACTATGGCTACACCTTC
>TRBJ2-1|-|TRBD2|TRBV27
CASSPGLAGVNEQFF
TGTGCCAGCAGTCCGGGACTAGCGGGAGTAAATGAGCAGTTCTTC
>TRBJ1-6|once|-|TRBV5-1
CASSVDQALNSPLHF
TGCGCCAGCAGCGTGGATCAGGCGCTTAATTCACCCCTCCACTTT
>TRBJ1-3|-|-|TRBV28
CASSLLLGAGNTIYF
TGTGCCAGCAGTTTATTATTAGGGGCCGGAAACACCATATATTTT
>TRBJ1-4|-|-|TRBV24-1
CATSDSSVEKLFF
TGTGCCACCAGTGATAGTTCAGTAGAAAAACTGTTTTTT
>TRBJ2-1|-|-|TRBV7-9
CASSLHLVIEGEQFF
TGTGCCAGCAGCCTACACTTGGTCATCGAGGGTGAGCAGTTCTTC
>TRBJ2-5|-|-|TRBV28
CASSERTADGIQETQYF
TGTGCCAGCAGTGAACGGACAGCTGACGGAATCCAAGAGACCCAGTACTTC
>TRBJ2-5|-|TRBD1|TRBV3-1/TRBV3-2
CASSLTQGIGGQETQYF
TGTGCCAGCAGCCTAACACAGGGGATTGGGGGCCAAGAGACCCAGTACTTC
>TRBJ2-7|-|-|TRBV5-4
CASSLAGRVYEQYF
TGTGCCAGCAGCTTGGCCGGTAGAGTTTACGAGCAGTACTTC
>TRBJ1-4|-|TRBD1|TRBV7-9
CASSDRGHEKLFF
TGTGCCAGCAGTGACAGGGGCCATGAAAAACTGTTTTTT
>TRBJ2-1|-|TRBD2|TRBV19
CASSMRVGSGSVSYNEQFF
TGTGCCAGTAGTATGAGGGTGGGGAGCGGGAGTGTGTCCTACAATGAGCAGTTCTTC
>TRBJ1-2|-|TRBD1|TRBV11-1
CASSWDRGGGYTF
TGTGCCAGCAGCTGGGACAGGGGAGGTGGCTACACCTTC
>TRBJ1-2|few|TRBD1|TRBV27
CASRESDREDGYTF
TGTGCCAGCCGAGAATCGGACAGGGAAGATGGCTACACCTTC
>TRBJ2-5|few|TRBD2|TRBV4-1
CASSQASGIGETQYF
TGCGCCAGCAGCCAAGCTAGCGGGATAGGAGAGACCCAGTACTTC
>TRBJ2-3|-|TRBD2|TRBV3-1/TRBV3-2
CASSHAQRGDTQYF
TGTGCCAGCAGCCACGCTCAGCGGGGAGATACGCAGTATTTT
>TRBJ1-3|-|TRBD1|TRBV5-1
CASSFGTGGSGNTIYF
TGCGCCAGCAGCTTTGGGACAGGGGGCTCTGGAAACACCATATATTTT
>TRBJ1-2|few|TRBD1|TRBV28
CASLTGQGLGYTF
TGTGCCAGCCTAACCGGACAGGGGTTGGGCTACACCTTC
>TRBJ2-2|-|TRBD1|TRBV19
CASSIGYRGSGELFF
TGTGCCAGTAGTATCGGCTACAGGGGTTCGGGGGAGCTGTTTTTT
>TRBJ2-4|-|TRBD2|TRBV5-4
CASTSGGAKNIQYF
TGTGCCAGCACCTCGGGAGGAGCCAAAAACATTCAGTACTTC
>TRBJ2-7|-|TRBD1|TRBV29-1
CSVETGTGVLQYF
TGCAGCGTTGAGACCGGGACAGGGGTTCTACAGTACTTC
>TRBJ1-6|-|-|TRBV4-3
CASSQEVPRGINSPLHF
TGCGCCAGCAGTCAAGAGGTTCCACGGGGGATTAATTCACCCCTCCACTTT
>TRBJ2-3|once|TRBD2|TRBV3-1/TRBV3-2
CASSQEVGSGRITDTQYF
TGTGCCAGCAGCCAAGAGGTAGGGAGCGGGAGAATCACAGATACGCAGTATTTT
>TRBJ1-6|-|TRBD1|TRBV10-3
CATGPGGDSPLHF
TGTGCCACGGGGCCAGGGGGCGATTCACCCCTCCACTTT
>TRBJ2-3|-|-|TRBV4-2
CASSQWGGRTDTQYF
TGTGCCAGCAGCCAATGGGGAGGCAGAACAGATACGCAGTATTTT
>TRBJ2-7|-|-|TRBV7-7
CASSLEFGVFYEQYF
TGTGCTAGCAGCTTAGAATTCGGGGTTTTCTACGAGCAGTACTTC
>TRBJ1-1|-|-|TRBV24-1
CATSGESGNTEAFF
TGTGCCACATCAGGGGAAAGTGGGAACACTGAAGCTTTCTTT
>TRBJ1-1|-|-|TRBV5-4
CASSLGWGGTEAFF
TGTGCCAGCAGCTTGGGTTGGGGGGGCACTGAAGCTTTCTTT
>TRBJ2-7|-|TRBD1|TRBV6-5
CASKQTGGAYEQYF
TGTGCCAGCAAACAAACAGGGGGCGCATACGAGCAGTACTTC
>TRBJ2-7|-|-|TRBV20-1
CSASDTGTHLYEQYF
TGCAGTGCTAGTGATACCGGGACTCACCTCTACGAGCAGTACTTC
>TRBJ1-2|-|-|TRBV7-9
CASSLITGMDGYTF
TGTGCCAGCAGCTTAATCACAGGGATGGATGGCTACACCTTC
>TRBJ2-7|-|TRBD2|TRBV4-1
CASSQVRLASYEQYF
TGCGCCAGCAGCCAAGTAAGACTAGCCAGCTACGAGCAGTACTTC
>TRBJ2-1|-|TRBD2|TRBV4-2
CASSQGLAVNYNEQFF
TGTGCCAGCAGCCAGGGTCTAGCGGTGAACTACAATGAGCAGTTCTTC
>TRBJ2-2|-|TRBD1|TRBV25-1
CASSEWGQGLSNTGELFF
TGTGCCAGCAGTGAATGGGGACAGGGCCTTTCGAACACCGGGGAGCTGTTTTTT
>TRBJ2-3|-|TRBD2|TRBV9
CASSRSGLAGSTDTQYF
TGTGCCAGCAGCCGATCGGGACTAGCAGGGAGCACAGATACGCAGTATTTT
>TRBJ2-6|-|TRBD2|TRBV27
CASSLTTSAGANVLTF
TGTGCCAGCAGTTTAACCACTAGCGCCGGGGCCAACGTCCTGACTTTC
>TRBJ2-7|-|-|TRBV19
CASSISGGRRAYEQYF
TGTGCCAGTAGTATATCAGGTGGGAGAAGGGCCTACGAGCAGTACTTC
>TRBJ1-4|-|TRBD1|TRBV4-3
CASSQDYGTGGEKLFF
TGCGCCAGCAGCCAAGATTATGGGACAGGGGGTGAAAAACTGTTTTTT
>TRBJ1-5|-|-|TRBV6-4
CASSESGASNQPQHF
TGTGCCAGCAGTGAATCAGGGGCAAGCAATCAGCCCCAGCATTTT